The 32 T cell receptor beta chains given below trace back to one sample, sequenced in a study of T-cell reconstitution after alpha-beta-depleted transplantation in children. Unique molecular identifiers were built into the TCRbeta library. TCRdb ran MiXCR on the PCR reads and lists one entry per CDR3 protein. Among hundreds of thousands of distinct CDR3 sequences listed, under 15% were seen once. The sample was PBMCs, taken before TCRalphabeta/CD19-depleted stem cell transplant. The receptors were sampled from a girl aged 2-10 years with congenital amegakaryocytic thrombocytopenia, due to receive a stem cell transplant.

The genes are TRBV28 and TRBJ2-7; D call uncertain. Trimming stripped 4 bases from V and 1 base from J, with 8 bases between. Germline lookup yields CDR1 MDHEN and CDR2 SYDVKM. The CDR3 sequence is 13 residues long. CDR3 amino acids: CASSSHGSYEQYF. CDR3 DNA: TGTGCCAGCAGTTCCCATGGGTCCTACGAGCAGTACTTC. The variable domain in full, completed from reference TRBV28 and TRBJ2-7, reads DVKVTQSSRYLVKRTGEKVFLECVQDMDHENMFWYRQDPGLGLRLIYFSYDVKMKEKGDIPEGYSVSREKKERFSLILESASTNQTSMYLCASSSHGSYEQYFGPGTRLTVT.

This clonotype was found a few times. The chain carries TRBV12-3 or TRBV12-4 and TRBJ2-2; no firm D call. This CDR3 is 15 amino acids long. Trimming left V 8 bases short and J 1 base short, with 14 bases between. Here the CDR3 reads CASAPVFGNTGELFF. The DNA of the CDR3 is TGTGCCAGCGCCCCTGTATTCGGGAACACCGGGGAGCTGTTTTTT.

This sequence joins TRBV12-3 or TRBV12-4 and TRBJ2-1, with 9 bases fitting TRBD1. CDR3 length: 15 amino acids. The J segment lost 4 bases and the V segment lost 5 bases, leaving 6 bases of the junction unmatched. The CDR3 sequence: CASSVGQGWYNEQFF. The CDR3 DNA follows: TGTGCCAGCAGTGTAGGACAGGGGTGGTACAATGAGCAGTTCTTC.

The chain uses TRBV5-1 and TRBJ2-3; no clear D gene. This CDR3 region has 15 residues. V dropped 0 bases and J dropped 1 base, with 9 bases sitting between them. Per germline, CDR1 SGHRS and CDR2 YFSETQ. The CDR3 DNA sequence: TGCGCCAGCAGCTTGGTACCTGAGTGCACAGATACGCAGTATTTT. This encodes CASSLVPECTDTQYF.

This clonotype was seen at least ten times. V gene TRBV28 combines with J gene TRBJ2-1; 12 nucleotides match TRBD2. CDR3 length equals 15 residues. V lost 8 bases, J lost 4 bases, and 6 bases stayed unmatched. Germline V gene sequence: CDR1 MDHEN, CDR2 SYDVKM. The CDR3, as DNA: TGTGCCAGCGGCGAGACTAGCGGGAGTTACAATGAGCAGTTCTTC. Its protein product is CASGETSGSYNEQFF.

This clonotype was recorded at least ten times. The chain carries TRBV5-1 and TRBJ2-3; 9 bases align to TRBD1. This CDR3 has 15 residues. Per the germline V gene, CDR1 is SGHRS and CDR2 is YFSETQ. V was clipped by 4 bases and J by 2 bases; unmatched bases: 5. The CDR3 DNA reads TGCGCCAGCAGCCGGACAGGGGACCTCACAGATACGCAGTATTTT. This sequence encodes CASSRTGDLTDTQYF.

The sample holds many counts of this clonotype. This chain joins TRBV20-1 and TRBJ2-1; D uncertain. The germline V and J ends were trimmed by 7 bases and 4 bases, with 17 bases remaining between them. Germline V CDR1 and CDR2: DFQATT, SNEGSKA (reference sequence). There are 14 residues in the CDR3. CDR3 DNA sequence: TGCAGTGTCGGCCACTCCGAGTGGTACAATGAGCAGTTCTTC. Amino acid sequence: CSVGHSEWYNEQFF.

This clonotype was observed many times. The V call is TRBV20-1, the J call TRBJ1-3; D gene unclear. The germline V and J ends were trimmed by 7 bases and 1 base, with 14 bases remaining between them. Germline CDR1 is DFQATT and CDR2 is SNEGSKA (reference sequence). The length of the CDR3 is 14 residues. For the CDR3, the DNA is TGCAGTGGGGCCCAAGCTGCTTCTGGAAACACCATATATTTT. As protein: CSGAQAASGNTIYF.

The J gene is TRBJ2-1, the V gene TRBV6-1; 9 bases map to TRBD2. V gave up 7 bases and J gave up 5 bases; unmatched junction bases: 9. CDR1 and CDR2 (germline): MNHNS, SASEGT. The CDR3 runs to 15 residues. CDR3 bases: TGTGCCAGCACAAGCCAACTAGCGGGCGACAATGAGCAGTTCTTC. It specifies CASTSQLAGDNEQFF.

This clonotype occurred many times. V is TRBV20-1 and J is TRBJ2-6; D tentatively reads TRBD1 or TRBD2 (5 bases each). The CDR3 runs to 16 residues. Between the trimmed V and J ends, which lost 4 bases and 3 bases, there was a span of 16 bases. Germline lookup yields CDR1 DFQATT and CDR2 SNEGSKA (reference sequence). CDR3: CSATGTAVGGANVLTF. Written as DNA, the CDR3 is TGCAGTGCTACCGGGACCGCGGTTGGTGGGGCCAACGTCCTGACTTTC.

V gene TRBV27 combines with J gene TRBJ2-7; D is perhaps TRBD2 (6 bases). Germline V gene lookup returns CDR1 MNHEY and CDR2 SMNVEV (reference sequence). V shed 3 bases and J shed 0 bases, with 12 bases lying between them. This CDR3 comprises 15 residues. The CDR3 region has the DNA TGTGCCAGCAGTTTCGGAGGGCCTCACTCCTACGAGCAGTACTTC. Protein: CASSFGGPHSYEQYF.

The chain carries TRBV30 and TRBJ1-4, with D maybe TRBD1 (6 bases). The CDR3 loop spans 13 amino acids. Germline V gene data show CDR1 as GTSNPN and CDR2 as SVGIG (reference sequence). Trimming shortened V by 1 base and J by 10 bases, and 13 bases separated the two germline ends. DNA of the CDR3: TGTGCCTGGAGTGGCAGGGGTCCCGGAAAACTGTTTTTT. It codes for CAWSGRGPGKLFF.

This chain joins TRBV28 and TRBJ1-4, with 10 bases lining up with TRBD1. The length of the CDR3 is 14 residues. The junction had 3 bases not matched to a gene; V was cut back by 5 bases and J by 6 bases. CDR1 MDHEN and CDR2 SYDVKM come from the germline V gene. Here the CDR3 reads CASSAGTGDEKLFF. DNA for the CDR3: TGTGCCAGCAGTGCCGGGACAGGGGATGAAAAACTGTTTTTT.

The V call is TRBV27, the J call TRBJ2-7, with D tentatively TRBD2 (6 bases). The CDR3 has 13 amino acids. CDR1 MNHEY and CDR2 SMNVEV come from the germline V gene (reference sequence). Trimming left V 7 bases short and J 3 bases short, with 13 bases between. The CDR3 sequence is CASKEGGIYEQYF. The CDR3 DNA sequence: TGTGCCAGCAAGGAGGGTGGGATCTACGAGCAGTACTTC.

The V call is TRBV4-2, the J call TRBJ2-3; a possible D gene is TRBD2 (7 bases). The CDR3 is 22 amino acids. Trimming took off 3 bases at V and 0 bases at J, with 31 bases between the two ends. Germline assignment: CDR1 LGHNA and CDR2 YNFKEQ. The CDR3 nucleotides read TGTGCCAGCAGCCACACGCCCCGACGGACAGTTGGCGCGCGGGAGAGCACAGATACGCAGTATTTT. The encoded protein is CASSHTPRRTVGARESTDTQYF.

The chain links TRBV7-9 to TRBJ2-1; no definite D call. The CDR3 totals 13 residues. Deletions cut 3 bases from V and 8 bases from J, with 11 bases between. Germline V gene sequence: CDR1 SEHNR, CDR2 FQNEAQ (reference sequence). DNA for the CDR3: TGTGCCAGCAGCTTGGCCATGGGCGATGAGCAGTTCTTC. Translation gives CASSLAMGDEQFF.

This clonotype was observed at least ten times. The chain is built from TRBV7-8 and TRBJ2-1, with 7 bases lining up with TRBD2. CDR3 length: 16 residues. V trimming: 4 bases; J trimming: 3 bases; junction bases outside the gene matches: 9. Germline lookup yields CDR1 SGHVS and CDR2 FQNEAQ. The CDR3 reads CASSSRTSNLYNEQFF. CDR3 DNA sequence: TGTGCCAGCAGCTCCCGGACTAGTAACCTCTACAATGAGCAGTTCTTC.

The gene calls are TRBV5-5 and TRBJ2-1; D might be TRBD2 (6 bases). V shed 6 bases and J shed 3 bases, with 13 bases lying between them. The CDR3 sequence is 14 residues long. Germline loops: CDR1 SGHKS, CDR2 YYEKEE (reference sequence). The CDR3 loop is CASIRETYYNEQFF. DNA of the CDR3: TGTGCCAGCATCCGGGAGACCTACTACAATGAGCAGTTCTTC. Supplemented by reference TRBV5-5 and TRBJ2-1, the full variable domain reads DAGVTQSPTHLIKTRGQQVTLRCSPISGHKSVSWYQQVLGQGPQFIFQYYEKEERGRGNFPDRFSARQFPNYSSELNVNALLLGDSALYLCASIRETYYNEQFFGPGTRLTVL.

This clonotype has just a few counts. The V gene is TRBV20-1, the J gene TRBJ1-4; tentative D call: TRBD1 (5 bases). This CDR3 contains 13 residues. Between the trimmed V and J ends, which lost 6 bases and 7 bases, there was a span of 15 bases. Germline CDR1 and CDR2: DFQATT and SNEGSKA (reference sequence). CDR3 coding DNA: TGCAGTGCCATGCGGGACTCTGGTGAAAAACTGTTTTTT. Its translation is CSAMRDSGEKLFF.

This clonotype showed up many times. This rearrangement joins TRBV29-1 to TRBJ2-3, with a tentative D call TRBD2 (5 bases). V gave up 2 bases and J gave up 2 bases, with 8 bases separating them. Germline CDR1 SQVTM, CDR2 ANQGSEA. This CDR3 region has 13 residues. The chain's CDR3 is CSVERAVTDTQYF. DNA for the CDR3: TGCAGCGTTGAACGAGCGGTCACAGATACGCAGTATTTT.

This clonotype was counted at least ten times. The DNA of the CDR3 is TGTGCCAGCAGCCAAGGGCAGGGGCGCACAGATACGCAGTATTTT. It codes for CASSQGQGRTDTQYF. The genes are TRBV7-9 and TRBJ2-3; possibly TRBD1 for D (6 bases). V was clipped by 5 bases and J by 1 base, with 13 bases between them. The CDR3 totals 15 residues. CDR1 and CDR2 from the germline V gene are SEHNR and FQNEAQ (reference sequence). Based on the CDR3 plus reference TRBV7-9 and TRBJ2-3, the full variable domain is DTGVSQNPRHKITKRGQNVTFRCDPISEHNRLYWYRQTLGQGPEFLTYFQNEAQLEKSRLLSDRFSAERPKGSFSTLEIQRTEQGDSAMYLCASSQGQGRTDTQYFGPGTRLTVL.

This clonotype was observed a few times. V usage is TRBV20-1 and J usage is TRBJ2-7, with D perhaps given as TRBD1 or TRBD2 (5 bases each). Trimming removed 1 base from V and 6 bases from J, with 13 bases in between. Per the germline V gene, CDR1 is DFQATT and CDR2 is SNEGSKA (reference sequence). The CDR3 is 13 amino acids. Here the CDR3 DNA reads TGCAGTGCTAGAGTCAGAGGGACCGGCGAGCAGTACTTC. As protein: CSARVRGTGEQYF.

This clonotype was seen a few times. V usage is TRBV5-6 and J usage is TRBJ1-5, with D possibly TRBD1 on 6 matching bases. Trimming took 9 bases from V and 2 from J, leaving 18 bases between them. Germline-derived CDR1 and CDR2 are SGHDT and YYEEEE. This CDR3 is built from 15 residues. As DNA, the CDR3 is TGTGCCAATCAAGACAGGACTATTTGCAATCAGCCCCAGCATTTT. Amino acid sequence: CANQDRTICNQPQHF.

Ten or more counts support this clonotype. V gene TRBV5-1 combines with J gene TRBJ2-1; D remains ambiguous. V lost 3 bases to trimming and J lost 1 base, with 11 bases between them. Germline loops: CDR1 SGHRS, CDR2 YFSETQ. The CDR3 contains 15 residues. The CDR3 region is CASSSPERSYNEQFF. CDR3 bases: TGCGCCAGCAGCTCACCTGAGAGGTCCTACAATGAGCAGTTCTTC.

This chain uses TRBV5-1 with TRBJ2-1; a possible D gene is TRBD2 (5 bases). Per germline, CDR1 SGHRS and CDR2 YFSETQ. V lost 7 bases and J lost 3, with 14 bases in between. The CDR3 consists of 14 residues. The CDR3: CASRGPRDYNEQFF. In DNA form, the CDR3 reads TGCGCCAGCCGAGGGCCAAGGGACTACAATGAGCAGTTCTTC. The entire variable domain, with the rest obtained from reference TRBV5-1 and TRBJ2-1, is as follows: KAGVTQTPRYLIKTRGQQVTLSCSPISGHRSVSWYQQTPGQGLQFLFEYFSETQRNKGNFPGRFSGRQFSNSRSEMNVSTLELGDSALYLCASRGPRDYNEQFFGPGTRLTVL.

This clonotype was recorded at least ten times. The V gene is TRBV5-1, the J gene TRBJ2-3, with D hard to call. Looked up from germline, CDR1 is SGHRS and CDR2 is YFSETQ. With 0 bases removed from V and 0 bases from J, the gap between germline ends came to 8 bases. The CDR3 contains 15 residues. The CDR3 DNA reads as TGCGCCAGCAGCTTGGGACGTCCCAGCACAGATACGCAGTATTTT. Translating gives CASSLGRPSTDTQYF. Variable domain in full (rest from reference TRBV5-1 and TRBJ2-3): KAGVTQTPRYLIKTRGQQVTLSCSPISGHRSVSWYQQTPGQGLQFLFEYFSETQRNKGNFPGRFSGRQFSNSRSEMNVSTLELGDSALYLCASSLGRPSTDTQYFGPGTRLTVL.

With regard to this clonotype: A read error may be the cause here, since a much bigger clone is one base away. The chain joins TRBV12-3 or TRBV12-4 to TRBJ1-5; D gene uncertain. This CDR3 contains 15 residues. DNA for the CDR3: TGTACCAGCAGTTTGAGCCTTCGAGGGAATCAGCCCCAGCATTTT. Its translation is CTSSLSLRGNQPQHF.

As regards this clonotype: Just one base apart from a much larger clone, this may be a read error. The genes are TRBV12-3 or TRBV12-4 and TRBJ2-1, with 10 bases fitting TRBD2. The CDR3 sequence is 16 residues long. Trimming took 4 bases from V and 8 from J; bases not matched to a gene: 11. CDR3 in amino acids: CASSWQKLAGDDEQFF. CDR3 DNA: TGTGCCAGCAGTTGGCAAAAGCTAGCGGGAGACGATGAGCAGTTCTTC.

The chain recombines TRBV18 with TRBJ2-6, with unresolved D. The germline V and J ends were trimmed by 3 bases and 2 bases, with 8 bases remaining between them. This CDR3 contains 15 residues. CDR1 KGHSH and CDR2 LQKENI come from the germline V gene. The CDR3 DNA sequence: TGTGCCAGCTCACCGACGAACCCTGGGGCCAACGTCCTGACTTTC. Its protein is CASSPTNPGANVLTF.

This sequence joins TRBV3-1 and TRBJ1-1; possibly TRBD1 for D (6 bases). The CDR3 is made up of 13 amino acids. Germline loops: CDR1 LGHDT, CDR2 YNNKEL (reference sequence). The V gene lost 1 base and the J gene lost 7 bases, with 10 bases spanning the gap. The CDR3 spells CASSQAGEFEAFF. CDR3 DNA sequence: TGTGCCAGCAGCCAAGCAGGGGAGTTTGAAGCTTTCTTT.

This clonotype has at least ten counts. The CDR3 bases are TGCAGTGTTTTCGACAGGGGGCGCGAGCAGTACTTC. Protein sequence: CSVFDRGREQYF. The chain carries TRBV20-1 and TRBJ2-7, with 10 nucleotides matching TRBD1. The CDR3 loop spans 12 amino acids. Germline loops: CDR1 DFQATT, CDR2 SNEGSKA (reference sequence). Losses at the gene ends were 7 bases for V and 6 bases for J; bases not matched to a gene: 6.

This clonotype was counted between two and nine times. V and J are TRBV20-1 and TRBJ1-4; D is uncertain. The CDR3 totals 11 residues. The V gene lost 3 bases and the J gene lost 16 bases, with 15 bases spanning the gap. Germline lookup yields CDR1 DFQATT and CDR2 SNEGSKA (reference sequence). The CDR3 nucleotides read TGCAGTGCTAGTTCTCTGGAGACAAAGTTTTTT. Translation gives CSASSLETKFF.